A single sample gave rise to the 22 T cell receptor beta chains below, sequenced in a study of cytomegalovirus exposure and HLA in healthy donors. Primers for the PCR totalled 60 Vbeta and 13 Jbeta. The table came from immunoSEQ multiplex PCR; TCRdb's copy has only in-frame clones and leaves some out. Counted here are 140,000 or so clones, less than 85% occurring once; the ten biggest clones make up roughly 4%. The specimen was PBMCs. Receptors originate from a man aged 18 to 30 in good health and CMV-seropositive.

This sequence joins TRBV10-2 and TRBJ2-5; TRBD2 is a possible D gene (5 bases). Trimming took off 2 bases at V and 8 bases at J, with 9 bases between the two ends. The V gene's germline CDR1 is WSHSY and CDR2 SAAADI. This CDR3 has 12 residues. The CDR3 nucleotides are TGCGCCAGCAGTGAGGGACTGACAACCCAGTACTTC. As protein: CASSEGLTTQYF.

The rearrangement uses TRBV30 and TRBJ2-6; 12 bases align to TRBD1. Losses at the gene ends were 5 bases for V and 4 bases for J; bases not matched to a gene: 12. Germline CDR1 is GTSNPN and CDR2 is SVGIG (reference sequence). This CDR3 has 18 amino acids. The CDR3 nucleotides read TGTGCCTGGGATAGGGCGGGACAGGGGGCGTGGGGGGCCAACGTCCTGACTTTC. Translated: CAWDRAGQGAWGANVLTF.

V gene TRBV6-6 combines with J gene TRBJ1-5; the D is unclear. Looked up from germline, CDR1 is MNHNY and CDR2 is SVGAGI (reference sequence). V dropped 6 bases and J dropped 2 bases, with 5 bases sitting between them. CDR3 size: 12 residues. The CDR3 reads CASSQGNQPQHF. The CDR3 DNA reads TGTGCCAGCAGCCAGGGCAATCAGCCCCAGCATTTT.

This clone was observed a few times. The chain is built from TRBV19 and TRBJ2-5; TRBD1 matches 7 bases. The CDR3 runs to 15 residues. V trimming: 4 bases; J trimming: 2 bases; junction bases outside the gene matches: 7. CDR1 and CDR2 (germline): LNHDA, SQIVND (reference sequence). CDR3 region: CASSTRDSSQETQYF. The CDR3, as DNA: TGTGCCAGTAGTACAAGGGACAGTTCTCAAGAGACCCAGTACTTC.

This chain joins TRBV5-4 and TRBJ2-7; 7 nucleotides match TRBD2. Trimming removed 0 bases from V and 3 bases from J; junction bases left unmatched: 12. Germline V lookup: CDR1 SGHNT, CDR2 YYREEE (reference sequence). There are 17 residues in the CDR3. CDR3 in amino acids: CASSLAGRLAGNYEQYF. The DNA of the CDR3 is TGTGCCAGCAGCTTGGCTGGTAGGTTAGCGGGCAACTACGAGCAGTACTTC.

This chain joins TRBV19 and TRBJ2-1; 10 positions agree with TRBD2. From germline, CDR1 is LNHDA and CDR2 SQIVND (reference sequence). V lost 6 bases and J lost 9; bases outside the gene matches: 14. The CDR3 is 16 residues long. CDR3 DNA: TGTGCCAGTAGAGGGACAAGGGAGCGGGGGGGCTTTGAGCAGTTCTTC. Translating gives CASRGTRERGGFEQFF.

V is TRBV27 and J is TRBJ2-3, with 15 bases aligning to TRBD2. Germline CDR1 is MNHEY and CDR2 is SMNVEV (reference sequence). V lost 3 bases and J lost 8; bases outside the gene matches: 9. This CDR3 spans 17 amino acids. This CDR3 is CASSLGLAGGYAVTQYF. CDR3 nucleotide sequence: TGTGCCAGCAGTTTGGGACTAGCGGGGGGATATGCAGTTACGCAGTATTTT.

The V gene is TRBV28, the J gene TRBJ1-1; D perhaps matches TRBD1 (6 bases). The CDR3 spans 16 residues. Germline loops: CDR1 MDHEN, CDR2 SYDVKM. V was clipped by 2 bases and J by 7 bases, with 20 bases between them. CDR3 region: CASSLSREGGLIEAFF. For the CDR3, the DNA is TGTGCCAGCAGTTTAAGTCGGGAGGGGGGGCTGATTGAAGCTTTCTTT. The full variable domain, rest sourced from reference TRBV28 and TRBJ1-1, is DVKVTQSSRYLVKRTGEKVFLECVQDMDHENMFWYRQDPGLGLRLIYFSYDVKMKEKGDIPEGYSVSREKKERFSLILESASTNQTSMYLCASSLSREGGLIEAFFGQGTRLTVV.

This clone was recorded a few times. The rearrangement links TRBV23-1 to TRBJ2-2; 10 bases line up with TRBD1. TRBV23-1 is labeled an ORF, and its function is uncertain. The CDR3 has 16 amino acids. Unmatched junction bases numbered 8, after V lost 4 bases and J lost 6 bases. CDR3 coding DNA: TGCGCCAGCAGTCGCCCGGGACAGGGGTACTCCGGGGAGCTGTTTTTT. Protein product: CASSRPGQGYSGELFF.

This clone came up once. The chain combines TRBV28 with TRBJ1-2; D not resolved. Germline-derived CDR1 and CDR2 are MDHEN and SYDVKM. V lost 6 bases and J 4 bases, leaving 12 bases between the germline ends. The CDR3 has 13 amino acids. CDR3 loop: CASRHQVPYGYTF. The CDR3 DNA sequence: TGTGCCAGCAGACATCAAGTACCCTATGGCTACACCTTC.

The chain carries TRBV18 and TRBJ2-2; 12 bases align to TRBD1. J gave up 4 bases and V 3 bases, and 3 bases lay outside the gene matches. Per the germline V gene, CDR1 is KGHSH and CDR2 is LQKENI. There are 16 residues in the CDR3. Here the CDR3 DNA reads TGTGCCAGCTCACCCGGGACAGGGGGCTTCACCGGGGAGCTGTTTTTT. Translation: CASSPGTGGFTGELFF.

The chain recombines TRBV5-4 with TRBJ2-2, with TRBD2 matching 7 bases. The germline CDR1 and CDR2 sequences are SGHNT and YYREEE (reference sequence). This CDR3 region has 15 residues. J was trimmed by 4 bases and V by 0 bases; bases with no gene match: 3. The CDR3 nucleotides read TGTGCCAGCAGCTTGGCGGGAGGAGGCACCGGGGAGCTGTTTTTT. It specifies CASSLAGGGTGELFF.

This clone was counted a single time. J is TRBJ2-6 and V is TRBV27, with D perhaps matching TRBD1 (5 bases). The CDR3 loop spans 16 amino acids. Trimming removed 3 bases at V and 0 bases at J, with 9 bases between. Germline CDR1 MNHEY, CDR2 SMNVEV (reference sequence). CDR3 protein: CASSLWQGSGANVLTF. The CDR3 nucleotides are TGTGCCAGCAGTTTGTGGCAGGGCTCTGGGGCCAACGTCCTGACTTTC.

This clone occurred once. The chain employs TRBV28 and TRBJ1-5; D gene uncertain. V was cut by 7 bases and J by 0 bases, with 10 bases left in between. In germline, CDR1 is MDHEN, CDR2 SYDVKM. This CDR3 has 14 residues. This CDR3 is CASMEADSNQPQHF. CDR3 nucleotide sequence: TGTGCCAGCATGGAGGCAGATAGCAATCAGCCCCAGCATTTT.

The chain combines TRBV18 with TRBJ2-3; no definite D call. The length of the CDR3 is 15 residues. The germline V and J ends were trimmed by 3 bases and 2 bases, with 12 bases remaining between them. Per germline, CDR1 KGHSH and CDR2 LQKENI. The CDR3 reads CASSPVELYTDTQYF. DNA for the CDR3: TGTGCCAGCTCACCGGTTGAACTGTACACAGATACGCAGTATTTT. Complete variable domain (other parts from reference TRBV18 and TRBJ2-3): NAGVMQNPRHLVRRRGQEARLRCSPMKGHSHVYWYRQLPEEGLKFMVYLQKENIIDESGMPKERFSAEFPKEGPSILRIQQVVRGDSAAYFCASSPVELYTDTQYFGPGTRLTVL.

The V and J genes are TRBV6-4 and TRBJ2-1; 11 bases are shared with TRBD2. Losses at the gene ends were 2 bases for V and 15 bases for J; bases not matched to a gene: 9. Germline CDR1 is MRHNA and CDR2 is SNTAGT. This CDR3 has 14 residues. This CDR3 reads CASSDPGLAGYLFF. The CDR3 region has the DNA TGTGCCAGCAGTGACCCCGGACTAGCGGGCTATTTGTTCTTC.

The chain is built from TRBV5-3 and TRBJ2-3; D call uncertain. TRBV5-3 is assigned to the ORF class and has an uncertain function. The CDR3 consists of 13 residues. Trimming shortened V by 4 bases and J by 0 bases, and 6 bases separated the two germline ends. CDR3 bases: TGTGCCAGAAGCGCGACAAGCACAGATACGCAGTATTTT. Translation: CARSATSTDTQYF.

The rearrangement joins TRBV21-1 to TRBJ1-5. TRBV21-1 has pseudogene status. This CDR3 has 14 amino acids. The CDR3 loop reads CASRRGGFNQPQHF. The CDR3 DNA follows: TGTGCCAGCCGGCGCGGAGGGTTCAATCAGCCCCAGCATTTT.

This clone was counted a single time. This chain joins TRBV11-1 and TRBJ1-2; TRBD1 agrees at 7 bases. The length of the CDR3 is 16 residues. Trimming at V came to 5 bases and at J to 0 bases, leaving 9 bases not matched to a gene. Germline V CDR1 and CDR2: SGHAT, FQDESV (reference sequence). The chain's CDR3 is CASSHWDSEANYGYTF. In DNA, the CDR3 is TGTGCCAGCAGCCACTGGGACAGTGAAGCTAACTATGGCTACACCTTC.

This clone was found once. The J gene is TRBJ2-7, the V gene TRBV29-1; 10 nucleotides align to TRBD2. The length of the CDR3 is 17 residues. Germline V lookup: CDR1 SQVTM, CDR2 ANQGSEA. The junction had 14 bases not matched to a gene; V was cut back by 4 bases and J by 2 bases. CDR3 amino acids: CSVVQLAGTQGAYEQYF. In nucleotides, the CDR3 is TGCAGCGTTGTTCAACTAGCGGGGACTCAAGGGGCCTACGAGCAGTACTTC.

V is TRBV27 and J is TRBJ2-7; TRBD1 agrees at 7 bases. Germline-derived CDR1 and CDR2 are MNHEY and SMNVEV (reference sequence). V lost 5 bases and J lost 2; bases outside the gene matches: 9. This CDR3 has 15 amino acids. The CDR3 is CASSQSGQSAYEQYF. Written as DNA, the CDR3 is TGTGCCAGCAGTCAATCGGGACAGAGCGCCTACGAGCAGTACTTC.

The V call is TRBV5-6, the J call TRBJ2-4, with D possibly being TRBD1 (5 bases). Germline V CDR1 and CDR2: SGHDT, YYEEEE. Trimming took 2 bases from V and 6 from J, leaving 12 bases between them. The CDR3 extends over 14 amino acids. The CDR3 coding sequence is TGTGCCAGCAGCTTTTTCCACAGGAGAAACATTCAGTACTTC. Protein: CASSFFHRRNIQYF.